This entry describes one T cell receptor beta chain. Its antigen is currently unknown. The sample is drawn from a study of cytomegalovirus exposure and HLA in healthy donors. The PCR employed 60 Vbeta primers together with 13 Jbeta primers. Generated by immunoSEQ multiplex PCR, the TCRdb table keeps only in-frame clones and is missing some. The sample lists about 100,000 clones, about 80% occurring once. Germline V lookup: CDR1 LNHDA, CDR2 SQIVND (reference sequence). The CDR3 length is 14 residues. Unmatched junction bases numbered 8, after V lost 6 bases and J lost 4 bases. Though probably carrying unrecorded immune exposures, donors were nominally healthy at sampling. Study outcomes and limitations: In terms of immune exposure information, only CMV serostatus was available. TCR association rates varied by HLA locus in a later analysis, with DRB1 highest and HLA-C lowest.

This TCR was sampled from a man in his forties or fifties in good health and CMV-seronegative. The sequenced sample consisted of PBMCs. J is TRBJ1-2 and V is TRBV19; 7 nucleotides line up with TRBD1. For the CDR3, the DNA is TGTGCCAGTAGCCCCAGGGGGAGTTCCTATGGCTACACCTTC. Its translation: CASSPRGSSYGYTF.